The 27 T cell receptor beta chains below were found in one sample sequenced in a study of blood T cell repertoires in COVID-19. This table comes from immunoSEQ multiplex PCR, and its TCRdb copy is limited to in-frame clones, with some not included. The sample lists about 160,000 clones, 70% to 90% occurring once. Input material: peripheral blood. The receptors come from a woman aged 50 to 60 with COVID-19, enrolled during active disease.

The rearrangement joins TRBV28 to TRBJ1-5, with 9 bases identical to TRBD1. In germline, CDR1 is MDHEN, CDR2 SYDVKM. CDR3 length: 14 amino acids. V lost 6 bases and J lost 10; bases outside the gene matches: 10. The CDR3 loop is CASREDRGHYPQHF. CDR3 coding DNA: TGTGCCAGCAGAGAGGACAGGGGTCATTACCCCCAGCATTTT.

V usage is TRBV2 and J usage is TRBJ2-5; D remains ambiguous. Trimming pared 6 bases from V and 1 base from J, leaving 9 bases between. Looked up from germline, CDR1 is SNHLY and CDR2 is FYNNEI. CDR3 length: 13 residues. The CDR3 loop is CASSAVFQETQYF. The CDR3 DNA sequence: TGTGCCAGCAGCGCGGTCTTCCAAGAGACCCAGTACTTC.

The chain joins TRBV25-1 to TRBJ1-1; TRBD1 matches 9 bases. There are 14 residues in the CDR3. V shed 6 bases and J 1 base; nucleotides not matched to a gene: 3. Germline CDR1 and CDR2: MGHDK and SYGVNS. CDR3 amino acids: CASRGQGPNTEAFF. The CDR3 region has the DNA TGTGCCAGCAGGGGACAGGGACCGAACACTGAAGCTTTCTTT.

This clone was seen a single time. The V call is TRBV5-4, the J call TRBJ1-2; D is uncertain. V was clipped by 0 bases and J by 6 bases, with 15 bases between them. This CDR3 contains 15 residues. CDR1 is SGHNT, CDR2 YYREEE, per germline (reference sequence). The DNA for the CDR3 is TGTGCCAGCAGCTTGGAGTTGGCAGGACTCCATGGCTACACCTTC. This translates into CASSLELAGLHGYTF.

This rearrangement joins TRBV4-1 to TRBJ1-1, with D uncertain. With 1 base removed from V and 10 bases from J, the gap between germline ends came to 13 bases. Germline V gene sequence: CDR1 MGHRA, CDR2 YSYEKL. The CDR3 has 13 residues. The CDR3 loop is CASSQVIGRVAFF. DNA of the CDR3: TGCGCCAGCAGCCAAGTGATTGGCCGGGTAGCTTTCTTT.

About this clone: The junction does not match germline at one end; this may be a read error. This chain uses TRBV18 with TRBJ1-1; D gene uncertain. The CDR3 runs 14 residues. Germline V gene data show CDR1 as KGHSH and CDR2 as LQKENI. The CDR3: CASSPLRGPHESFF. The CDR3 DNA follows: TGTGCCAGCTCACCGTTAAGAGGGCCGCATGAATCTTTCTTT.

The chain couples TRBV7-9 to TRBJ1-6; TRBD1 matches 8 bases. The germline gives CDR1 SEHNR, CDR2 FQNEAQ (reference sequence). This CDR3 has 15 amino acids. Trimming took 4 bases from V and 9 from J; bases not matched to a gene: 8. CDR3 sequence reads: CASSSWTGTSSPLHF. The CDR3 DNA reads TGTGCCAGCAGCTCTTGGACAGGGACCAGTTCACCCCTCCACTTT.

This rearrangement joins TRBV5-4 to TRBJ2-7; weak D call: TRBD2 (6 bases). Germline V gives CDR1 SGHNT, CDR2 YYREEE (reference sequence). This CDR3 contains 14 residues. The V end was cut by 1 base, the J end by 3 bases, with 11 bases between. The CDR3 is CASSLTGGDYEQYF. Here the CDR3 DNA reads TGTGCCAGCAGCTTGACCGGGGGTGACTACGAGCAGTACTTC.

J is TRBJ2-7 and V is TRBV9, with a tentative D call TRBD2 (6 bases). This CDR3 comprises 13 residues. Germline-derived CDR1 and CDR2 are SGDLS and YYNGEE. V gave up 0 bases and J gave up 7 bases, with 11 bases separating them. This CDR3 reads CASSVDLGGEQYF. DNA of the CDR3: TGTGCCAGCAGCGTAGACCTAGGAGGGGAGCAGTACTTC.

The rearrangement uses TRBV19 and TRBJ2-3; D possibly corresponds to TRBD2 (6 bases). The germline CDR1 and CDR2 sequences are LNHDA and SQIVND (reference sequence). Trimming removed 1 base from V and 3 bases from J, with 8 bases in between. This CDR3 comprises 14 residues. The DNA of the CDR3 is TGTGCCAGTAGTATAGGGGGGAGGACAGATACGCAGTATTTT. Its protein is CASSIGGRTDTQYF.

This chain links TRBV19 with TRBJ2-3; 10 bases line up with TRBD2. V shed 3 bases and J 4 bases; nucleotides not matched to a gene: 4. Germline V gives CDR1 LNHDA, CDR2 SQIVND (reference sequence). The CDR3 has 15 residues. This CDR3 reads CASSIISGGADTQYF. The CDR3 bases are TGTGCCAGTAGTATCATCAGCGGGGGGGCAGATACGCAGTATTTT.

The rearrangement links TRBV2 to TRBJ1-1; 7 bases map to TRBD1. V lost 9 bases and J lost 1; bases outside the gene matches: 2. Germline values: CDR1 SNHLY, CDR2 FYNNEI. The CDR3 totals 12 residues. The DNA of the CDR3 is TGTGCCAGGGGGGACAGGAACACTGAAGCTTTCTTT. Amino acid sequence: CARGDRNTEAFF. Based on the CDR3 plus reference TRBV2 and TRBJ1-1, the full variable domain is EPEVTQTPSHQVTQMGQEVILRCVPISNHLYFYWYRQILGQKVEFLVSFYNNEISEKSEIFDDQFSVERPDGSNFTLKIRSTKLEDSAMYFCARGDRNTEAFFGQGTRLTVV.

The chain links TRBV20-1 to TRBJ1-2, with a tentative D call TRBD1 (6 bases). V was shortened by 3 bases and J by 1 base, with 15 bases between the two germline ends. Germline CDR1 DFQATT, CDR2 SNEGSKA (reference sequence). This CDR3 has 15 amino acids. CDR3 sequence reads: CSASTRDTLNYGYTF. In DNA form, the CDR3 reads TGCAGTGCTAGTACCCGGGACACCCTTAACTATGGCTACACCTTC.

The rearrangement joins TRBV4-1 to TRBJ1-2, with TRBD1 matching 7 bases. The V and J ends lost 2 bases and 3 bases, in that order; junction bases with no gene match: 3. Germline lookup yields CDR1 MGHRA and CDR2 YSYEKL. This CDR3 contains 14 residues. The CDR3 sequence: CASSQLGQHYGYTF. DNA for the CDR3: TGCGCCAGCAGCCAATTGGGACAGCACTATGGCTACACCTTC.

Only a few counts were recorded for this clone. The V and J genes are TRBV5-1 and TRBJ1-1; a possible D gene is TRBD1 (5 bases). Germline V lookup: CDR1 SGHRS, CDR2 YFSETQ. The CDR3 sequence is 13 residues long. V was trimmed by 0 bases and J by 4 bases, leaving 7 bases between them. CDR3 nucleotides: TGCGCCAGCAGCTTGGTTAGGGGCACTGAAGCTTTCTTT. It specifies CASSLVRGTEAFF.

CDR3 sequence reads: CATTRQPGSGANVLTF. CDR3 nucleotides: TGTGCCACCACAAGGCAGCCGGGCTCTGGGGCCAACGTCCTGACTTTC. This sequence joins TRBV19 and TRBJ2-6; D is unclear. This CDR3 is built from 16 residues. Germline V gene data show CDR1 as LNHDA and CDR2 as SQIVND (reference sequence). The V and J ends lost 10 bases and 0 bases respectively, with 16 bases between them. Looking up the rest from reference TRBV19 and TRBJ2-6 gives the full variable domain: DGGITQSPKYLFRKEGQNVTLSCEQNLNHDAMYWYRQDPGQGLRLIYYSQIVNDFQKGDIAEGYSVSREKKESFPLTVTSAQKNPTAFYLCATTRQPGSGANVLTFGAGSRLTVL.

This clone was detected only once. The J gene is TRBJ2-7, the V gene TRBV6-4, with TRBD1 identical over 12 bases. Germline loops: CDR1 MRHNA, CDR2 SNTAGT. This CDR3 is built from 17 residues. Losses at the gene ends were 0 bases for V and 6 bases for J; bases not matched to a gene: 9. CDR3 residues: CASSDSMIRDRGLEQYF. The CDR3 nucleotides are TGTGCCAGCAGTGACTCGATGATCCGGGACAGGGGGCTCGAGCAGTACTTC.

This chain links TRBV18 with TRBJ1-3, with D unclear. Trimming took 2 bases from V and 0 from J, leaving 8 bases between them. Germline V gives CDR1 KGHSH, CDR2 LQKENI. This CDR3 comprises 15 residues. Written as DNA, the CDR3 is TGTGCCAGCTCACCAGGCTCCCGCTCTGGAAACACCATATATTTT. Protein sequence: CASSPGSRSGNTIYF.

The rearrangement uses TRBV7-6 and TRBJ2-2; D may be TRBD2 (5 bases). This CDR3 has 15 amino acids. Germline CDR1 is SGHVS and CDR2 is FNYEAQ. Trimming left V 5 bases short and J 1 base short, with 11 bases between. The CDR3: CASSIQRGNTGELFF. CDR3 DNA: TGTGCCAGCAGCATACAACGGGGGAACACCGGGGAGCTGTTTTTT. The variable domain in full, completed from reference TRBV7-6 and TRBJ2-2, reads GAGVSQSPRYKVTKRGQDVALRCDPISGHVSLYWYRQALGQGPEFLTYFNYEAQQDKSGLPNDRFSAERPEGSISTLTIQRTEQRDSAMYRCASSIQRGNTGELFFGEGSRLTVL.

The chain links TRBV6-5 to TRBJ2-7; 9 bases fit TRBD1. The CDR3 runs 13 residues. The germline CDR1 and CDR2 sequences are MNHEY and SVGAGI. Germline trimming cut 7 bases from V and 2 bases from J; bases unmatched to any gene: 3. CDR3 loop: CASNGDRAYEQYF. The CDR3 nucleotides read TGTGCCAGCAACGGGGACAGGGCCTACGAGCAGTACTTC.

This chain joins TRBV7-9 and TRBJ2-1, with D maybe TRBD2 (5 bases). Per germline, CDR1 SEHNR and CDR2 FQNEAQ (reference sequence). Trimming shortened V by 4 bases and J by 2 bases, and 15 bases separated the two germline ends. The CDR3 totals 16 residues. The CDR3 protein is CASSYPDTGAYNEQFF. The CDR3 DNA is TGTGCCAGCAGCTACCCCGACACCGGGGCCTACAATGAGCAGTTCTTC.

CDR3 amino acids: CASSQVPQQGGDEQFF. Written as DNA, the CDR3 is TGTGCCAGCAGCCAAGTCCCTCAGCAAGGGGGCGATGAGCAGTTCTTC. The chain is built from TRBV3-1 (or the pseudogene TRBV3-2) and TRBJ2-1; TRBD1 matches at 7 bases. The CDR3 sequence is 16 residues long. The germline CDR1 and CDR2 sequences are LGHDT and YNNKEL (reference sequence). J gave up 8 bases and V 1 base, and 11 bases lay outside the gene matches.

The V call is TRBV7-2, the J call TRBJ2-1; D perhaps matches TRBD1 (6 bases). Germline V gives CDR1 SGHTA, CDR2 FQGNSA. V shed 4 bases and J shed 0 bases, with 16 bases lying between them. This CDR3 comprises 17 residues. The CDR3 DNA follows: TGTGCCAGCAGCTCGTGGACAGCACCAAGCTCCTACAATGAGCAGTTCTTC. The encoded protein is CASSSWTAPSSYNEQFF.

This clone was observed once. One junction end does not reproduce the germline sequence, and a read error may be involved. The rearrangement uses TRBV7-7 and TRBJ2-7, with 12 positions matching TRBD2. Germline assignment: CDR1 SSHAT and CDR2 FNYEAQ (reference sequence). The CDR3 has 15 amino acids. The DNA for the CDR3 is TGTGCTAGCAGCGCGGGACTAGCGGGCCCCTACGAGCAGTACTTC. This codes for CASSAGLAGPYEQYF.

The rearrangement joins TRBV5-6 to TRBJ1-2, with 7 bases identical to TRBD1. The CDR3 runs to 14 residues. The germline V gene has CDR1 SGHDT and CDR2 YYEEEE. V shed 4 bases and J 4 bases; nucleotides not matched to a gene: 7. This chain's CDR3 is CASSETGTVYGYTF. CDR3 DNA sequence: TGTGCCAGCAGCGAAACCGGGACAGTCTATGGCTACACCTTC.

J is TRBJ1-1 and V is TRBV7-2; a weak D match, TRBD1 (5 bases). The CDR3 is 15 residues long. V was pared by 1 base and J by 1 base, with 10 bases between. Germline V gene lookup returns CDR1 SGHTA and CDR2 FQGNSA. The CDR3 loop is CASSLGQIPNTEAFF. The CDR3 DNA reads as TGTGCCAGCAGCTTAGGACAGATTCCGAACACTGAAGCTTTCTTT.

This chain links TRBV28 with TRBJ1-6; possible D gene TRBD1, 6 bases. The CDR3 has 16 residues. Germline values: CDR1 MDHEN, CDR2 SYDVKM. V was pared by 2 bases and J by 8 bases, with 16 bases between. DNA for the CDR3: TGTGCCAGCAGTTTACACAGGGATCTCAGCTATTCACCCCTCCACTTT. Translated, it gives CASSLHRDLSYSPLHF.